This TCR beta chain was retrieved from a study of T cells in Graves' hyperthyroidism and ophthalmopathy. Study details: The initial diagnosis was the point when peripheral blood was collected, ahead of any treatment. General study points: The model identified upcoming ophthalmopathy a median about 6.5 months ahead of onset. A model using 13 V-J features told ophthalmopathy apart from stable hyperthyroidism.

Regarding this clonotype: Antigen: not known.

Diagnosis rested on symptoms, serum thyroxine and TRAb, thyroid ultrasound, and orbital computed tomography. Amplification of TCR beta CDR3 regions was performed using RNA transcripts as template. The HTBI primer set served for first-round RT-PCR of the TCR CDR3. A single record per CDR3 protein comes from TCRdb applying MiXCR to the multiplex PCR reads. The repertoire has about 52,000 distinct CDR3 sequences, less than 60% of them found once; the top ten carry roughly 9.1%. CDR1 MNHEY and CDR2 SVGAGI come from the germline V gene. CDR3 length: 16 amino acids. V lost 5 bases to trimming and J lost 3 bases, with 17 bases between them.

The sequence came from a woman aged 45-65 years with Graves' ophthalmopathy. The chain uses TRBV6-5 and TRBJ2-1; D gene uncertain. The sequencing sample was made of blood. The CDR3 DNA reads as TGTGCCAGCAGTCGGAAAGGAGCAAACTACTACAATGAGCAGTTCTTC. Protein sequence: CASSRKGANYYNEQFF.